This T cell receptor beta chain came from a study of regulatory T cells in long-lasting Graves disease. In germline, CDR1 is KGHDR, CDR2 SFDVKD. The germline V and J ends were trimmed by 1 base and 4 bases, with 18 bases remaining between them. The CDR3 sequence is 17 residues long. The time point is: persistent/refractory GD, antithyroid drugs over 5 years with positive TRAb. RNA from PBMCs was the source of the TCR library. Graves' disease diagnosis was established per American Thyroid Association guidelines. Study-wide results and limits: The TCR repertoire of persistent Graves' patients was less diverse than that of newly diagnosed ones.

The authors built TCR beta libraries using iRepertoire HTBI primers and Arm-PCR of CDR3 regions. A single record per CDR3 protein comes from TCRdb applying MiXCR to the multiplex PCR reads. Of a few hundred thousand distinct CDR3 sequences in the sample, around a fifth were seen once. Points on this clonotype: Its antigen is not identified.

The receptor was derived from a female donor with Graves disease. V gene TRBV24-1 combines with J gene TRBJ2-5, with D unresolved. Source: peripheral blood mononuclear cells (PBMCs), taken when the disease was refractory, from a patient treated with antithyroid drugs. The CDR3 sequence: CATSDFPVRQNRETQYF. Written as DNA, the CDR3 is TGTGCCACCAGTGATTTTCCGGTGAGGCAGAACCGAGAGACCCAGTACTTC.